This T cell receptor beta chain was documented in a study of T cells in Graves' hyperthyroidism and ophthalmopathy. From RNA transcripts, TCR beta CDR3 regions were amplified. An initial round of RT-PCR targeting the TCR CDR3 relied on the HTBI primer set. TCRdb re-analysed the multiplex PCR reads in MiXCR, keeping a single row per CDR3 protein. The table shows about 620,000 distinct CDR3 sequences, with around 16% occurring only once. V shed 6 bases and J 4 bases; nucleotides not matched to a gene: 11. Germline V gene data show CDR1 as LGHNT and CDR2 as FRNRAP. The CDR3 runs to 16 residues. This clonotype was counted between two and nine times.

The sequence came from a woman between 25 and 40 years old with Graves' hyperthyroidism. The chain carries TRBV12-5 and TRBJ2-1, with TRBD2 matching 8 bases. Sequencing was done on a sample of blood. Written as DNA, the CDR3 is TGTGCTAGTGGCCAGGAAATAGCGGGGATATACAATGAGCAGTTCTTC. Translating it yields CASGQEIAGIYNEQFF.